This T cell receptor beta chain is from a study of Ad26.COV2.S vaccination and SARS-CoV-2 variants. This table comes from immunoSEQ multiplex PCR, and its TCRdb copy is limited to in-frame clones, with some not included. The repertoire holds 400,000 to 450,000 clones, less than 95% seen once, with around 4.5% in the top ten. Worth noting for this clone: The antigen remains unidentified.

Noted treatment: 19 received Ad26.COV2.S at low or high dose, single or two shots; about 5 received placebo; per-sample allocation not given. Day 63 following the first vaccine or placebo injection was when the samples were taken. The study's findings and limits: Reports say spike-specific CD8+ and CD4+ T cell responses covered substantial breadth after vaccination.

V shed 2 bases and J shed 4 bases, with 11 bases lying between them. The CDR3 runs 14 residues. Germline CDR1 and CDR2: MGHDK and SYGVNS. V is TRBV25-1 and J is TRBJ1-1; no definite D call. Sequencing used peripheral blood, obtained in a trial of Ad26.COV2.S vaccine versus placebo. The origin of this receptor is a person aged 18-65 years who received the Ad26.COV2.S COVID-19 vaccine or a placebo. The CDR3 here is CASSENLRTTEAFF. In DNA form, the CDR3 reads TGTGCCAGCAGTGAAAATCTAAGGACCACTGAAGCTTTCTTT.